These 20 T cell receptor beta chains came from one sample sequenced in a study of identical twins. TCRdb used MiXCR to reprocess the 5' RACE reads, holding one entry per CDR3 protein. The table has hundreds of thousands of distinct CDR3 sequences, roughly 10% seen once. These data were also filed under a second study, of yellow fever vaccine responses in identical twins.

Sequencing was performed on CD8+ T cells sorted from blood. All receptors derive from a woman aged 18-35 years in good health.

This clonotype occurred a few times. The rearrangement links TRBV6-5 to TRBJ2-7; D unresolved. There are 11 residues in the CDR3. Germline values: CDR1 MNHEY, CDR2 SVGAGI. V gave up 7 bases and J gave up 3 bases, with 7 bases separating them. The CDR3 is CASNNGYEQYF. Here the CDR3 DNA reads TGTGCCAGCAACAACGGCTACGAGCAGTACTTC.

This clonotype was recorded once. The CDR3 protein is CAWREGYEQYF. The CDR3 nucleotides read TGTGCCTGGAGGGAAGGCTACGAGCAGTACTTC. The V call is TRBV30, the J call TRBJ2-7; D unclear. With 3 bases removed from V and 3 bases from J, the gap between germline ends came to 6 bases. The CDR3 covers 11 residues. Germline lookup yields CDR1 GTSNPN and CDR2 SVGIG (reference sequence). Drawing the rest from reference TRBV30 and TRBJ2-7, the complete variable domain is SQTIHQWPATLVQPVGSPLSLECTVEGTSNPNLYWYRQAAGRGLQLLFYSVGIGQISSEVPQNLSASRPQDRQFILSSKKLLLSDSGFYLCAWREGYEQYFGPGTRLTVT.

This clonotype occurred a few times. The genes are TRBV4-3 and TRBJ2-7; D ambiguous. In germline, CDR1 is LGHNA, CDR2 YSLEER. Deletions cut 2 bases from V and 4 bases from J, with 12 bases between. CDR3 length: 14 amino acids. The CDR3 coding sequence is TGCGCCAGCAGCCAAACGGCAGGATCATACGAGCAGTACTTC. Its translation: CASSQTAGSYEQYF.

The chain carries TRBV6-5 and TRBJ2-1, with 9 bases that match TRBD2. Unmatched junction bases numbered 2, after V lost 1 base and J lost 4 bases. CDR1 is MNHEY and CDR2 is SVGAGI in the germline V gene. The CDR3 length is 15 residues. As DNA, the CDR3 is TGTGCCAGCAGTTACTTAGCGGGGGAGTACAATGAGCAGTTCTTC. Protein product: CASSYLAGEYNEQFF.

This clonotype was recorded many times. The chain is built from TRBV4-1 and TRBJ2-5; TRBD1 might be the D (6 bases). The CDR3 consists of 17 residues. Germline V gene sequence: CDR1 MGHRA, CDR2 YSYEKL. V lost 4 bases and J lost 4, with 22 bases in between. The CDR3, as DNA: TGCGCCAGCAGCCCGGAACCACAGGGAAGAAGAAGAGAGACCCAGTACTTC. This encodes CASSPEPQGRRRETQYF.

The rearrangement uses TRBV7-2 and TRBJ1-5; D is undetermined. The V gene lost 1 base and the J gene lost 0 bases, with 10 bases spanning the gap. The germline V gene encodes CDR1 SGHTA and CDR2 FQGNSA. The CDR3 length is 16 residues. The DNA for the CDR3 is TGTGCCAGCAGCTTAGGAGGGTTTTATAGCAATCAGCCCCAGCATTTT. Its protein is CASSLGGFYSNQPQHF.

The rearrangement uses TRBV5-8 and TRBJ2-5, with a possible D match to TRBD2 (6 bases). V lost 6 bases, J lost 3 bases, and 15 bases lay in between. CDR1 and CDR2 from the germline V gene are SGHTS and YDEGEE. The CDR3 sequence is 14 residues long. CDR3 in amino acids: CASIQAGREETQYF. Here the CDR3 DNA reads TGTGCCAGCATTCAGGCGGGGCGGGAAGAGACCCAGTACTTC.

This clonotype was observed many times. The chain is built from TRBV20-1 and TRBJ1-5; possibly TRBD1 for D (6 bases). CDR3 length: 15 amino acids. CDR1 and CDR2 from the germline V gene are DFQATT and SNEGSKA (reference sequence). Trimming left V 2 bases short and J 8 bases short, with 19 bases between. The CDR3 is CSARWRGGEIEPQHF. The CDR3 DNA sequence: TGCAGTGCTAGATGGCGAGGGGGGGAGATTGAGCCCCAGCATTTT.

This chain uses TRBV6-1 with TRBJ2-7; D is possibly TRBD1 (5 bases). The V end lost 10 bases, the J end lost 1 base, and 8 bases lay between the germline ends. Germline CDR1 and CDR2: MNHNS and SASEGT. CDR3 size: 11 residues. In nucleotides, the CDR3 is TGTGCCACTACAGGTTCCTACGAGCAGTACTTC. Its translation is CATTGSYEQYF.

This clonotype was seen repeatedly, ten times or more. CDR3: CASSLPESHEPFTDTQYF. The CDR3 DNA sequence: TGCGCCAGCAGCTTGCCAGAGAGCCATGAGCCCTTCACAGATACGCAGTATTTT. The chain joins TRBV5-1 to TRBJ2-3, with D uncertain. CDR1 is SGHRS and CDR2 is YFSETQ in the germline V gene. The CDR3 covers 18 residues. The V end was cut by 1 base, the J end by 2 bases, with 20 bases between.

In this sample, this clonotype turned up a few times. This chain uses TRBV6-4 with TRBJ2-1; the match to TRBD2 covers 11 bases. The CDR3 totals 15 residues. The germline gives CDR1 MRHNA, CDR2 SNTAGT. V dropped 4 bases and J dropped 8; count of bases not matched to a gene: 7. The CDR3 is CASSVTSGGLYEQFF. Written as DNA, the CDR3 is TGTGCCAGCAGTGTAACTAGCGGGGGTCTCTATGAGCAGTTCTTC.

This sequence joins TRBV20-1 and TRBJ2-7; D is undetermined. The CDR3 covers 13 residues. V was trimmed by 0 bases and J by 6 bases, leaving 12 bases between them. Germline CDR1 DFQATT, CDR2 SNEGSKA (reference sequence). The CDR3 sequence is CSARDFGFPEQYF. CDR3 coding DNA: TGCAGTGCTAGAGATTTTGGTTTCCCCGAGCAGTACTTC.

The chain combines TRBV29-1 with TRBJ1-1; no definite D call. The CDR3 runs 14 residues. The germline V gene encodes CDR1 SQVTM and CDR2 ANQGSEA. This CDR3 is CSHTTQNQHTEAFF. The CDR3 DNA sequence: TGCAGTCATACGACGCAGAACCAACACACTGAAGCTTTCTTT.

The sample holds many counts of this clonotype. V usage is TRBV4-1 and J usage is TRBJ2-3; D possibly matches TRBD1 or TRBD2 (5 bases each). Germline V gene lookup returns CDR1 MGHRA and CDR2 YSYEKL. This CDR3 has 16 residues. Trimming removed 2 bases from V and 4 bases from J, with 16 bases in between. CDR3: CASSQQPSRDADTQYF. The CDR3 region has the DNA TGCGCCAGCAGCCAACAACCGTCAAGGGACGCAGATACGCAGTATTTT.

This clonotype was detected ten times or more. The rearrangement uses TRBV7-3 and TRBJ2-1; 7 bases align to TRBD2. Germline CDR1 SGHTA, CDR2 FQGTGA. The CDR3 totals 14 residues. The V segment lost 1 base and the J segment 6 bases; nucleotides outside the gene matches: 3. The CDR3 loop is CASSLMRGSNEQFF. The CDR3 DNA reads TGTGCCAGCAGCTTAATGCGGGGGTCCAATGAGCAGTTCTTC. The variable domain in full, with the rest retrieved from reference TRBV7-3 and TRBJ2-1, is GAGVSQTPSNKVTEKGKYVELRCDPISGHTALYWYRQSLGQGPEFLIYFQGTGAADDSGLPNDRFFAVRPEGSVSTLKIQRTERGDSAVYLCASSLMRGSNEQFFGPGTRLTVL.

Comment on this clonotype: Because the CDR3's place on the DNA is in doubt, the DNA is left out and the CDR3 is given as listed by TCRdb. The CDR3 region is CCAWGQGQGSYEQYF. V is TRBV20-1 and J is TRBJ2-7; TRBD1 was called by the table and not checked on the DNA. Per germline, CDR1 DFQATT and CDR2 SNEGSKA (reference sequence). 15 amino acids form the CDR3, both terminal residues included.

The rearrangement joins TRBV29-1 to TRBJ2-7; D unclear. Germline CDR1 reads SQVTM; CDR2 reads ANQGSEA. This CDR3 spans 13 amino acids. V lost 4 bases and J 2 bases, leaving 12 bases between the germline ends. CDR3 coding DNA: TGCAGCGTTGCTGGTGGCCAGACCTACGAGCAGTACTTC. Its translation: CSVAGGQTYEQYF.

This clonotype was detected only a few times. The DNA for the CDR3 is TGTGCCAGCAGTTACAGGGGGCGGGTCGGGGAGCTGTTTTTT. Translating gives CASSYRGRVGELFF. The rearrangement uses TRBV28 and TRBJ2-2, with 9 bases lining up with TRBD1. V was pared by 4 bases and J by 7 bases, with 4 bases of the junction left unmatched. From germline, CDR1 is MDHEN and CDR2 SYDVKM. The CDR3 sequence is 14 residues long.

CDR3 residues: CASSLGGAAYEQYF. The CDR3 region has the DNA TGTGCCAGCAGTTTGGGCGGGGCAGCCTACGAGCAGTACTTC. This sequence joins TRBV12-3 or TRBV12-4 and TRBJ2-7; tentative D call: TRBD2 (6 bases). With 3 bases removed from V and 2 bases from J, the gap between germline ends came to 11 bases. The CDR3 is 14 amino acids.

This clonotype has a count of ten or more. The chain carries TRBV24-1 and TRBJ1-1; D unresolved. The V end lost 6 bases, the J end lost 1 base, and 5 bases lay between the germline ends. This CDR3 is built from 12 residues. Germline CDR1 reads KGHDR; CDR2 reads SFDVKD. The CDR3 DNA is TGTGCCACCAGTTCATCGAACACTGAAGCTTTCTTT. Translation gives CATSSSNTEAFF.